The 5 T cell receptor beta chains reported below all come from one sample, sequenced in a study of CXCR3-negative and CXCR3-positive naive CD8 T cells. These receptors' antigens are unknown. The authors made the TRB cDNA libraries by 5' RACE using UMI labels. TCRdb reprocessed the 5' RACE reads; each CDR3 protein has one entry and no DNA is given. The listing records 100,000 or so distinct CDR3 sequences. Study findings and constraints: Hydrophobicity was higher for TRB CDR3s found in CXCR3-positive naive cells than in CXCR3-negative naive cells.

Sequenced: naive CXCR3+ CD8+ T cells from blood. Subset here: CD45RO-CCR7+CD27+CD95- naive CD8+ T cells expressing CXCR3 (TNR3+). The receptors were sampled from a human donor in good health. Some clones in this sample may be carry-over from other donors' samples.

This chain links TRBV29-1 with TRBJ2-3; lacking DNA, the TRBD2 call made by TCRdb goes unchecked. Germline lookup yields CDR1 SQVTM and CDR2 ANQGSEA. CDR3 size: 17 residues. Here the CDR3 reads CSVESRDSFAPTDTQYF.

V usage is TRBV19 and J usage is TRBJ2-7; without DNA, the TCRdb call of TRBD1 cannot be checked. CDR3 length equals 14 residues. Germline V gene sequence: CDR1 LNHDA, CDR2 SQIVND (reference sequence). This CDR3 reads CASSMGVTSYEQYF.

The chain is built from TRBV5-1 and TRBJ2-3; absent DNA, TCRdb's TRBD1 call cannot be checked. CDR1 is SGHRS, CDR2 YFSETQ, per germline. The CDR3 length is 16 residues. The CDR3 is CASSLGQGPSTDTQYF.

This rearrangement joins TRBV2 to TRBJ2-1. Germline CDR1 is SNHLY and CDR2 is FYNNEI. The CDR3 spans 12 residues. This CDR3 reads CASSDYVNEQFF.

This chain uses TRBV28 with TRBJ2-5; TCRdb gives TRBD2 as the D gene, but with no DNA this cannot be confirmed. Germline V gene sequence: CDR1 MDHEN, CDR2 SYDVKM. The length of the CDR3 is 16 residues. The CDR3 region is CASSSGLAAYQETQYF.